This T cell receptor (beta chain) was sequenced in a study of CD8 T cells in ankylosing spondylitis. Regarding the study as a whole: Ankylosing spondylitis blood appeared to carry a characteristic TCR beta motif of roughly eight highly homologous variants.

Per germline, CDR1 SGDLS and CDR2 YYNGEE. V lost 0 bases to trimming and J lost 0 bases, with 20 bases between them. The CDR3 totals 19 residues. TCRdb independently ran MiXCR on the 5' RACE reads; one entry per CDR3 protein. The sample lists about 5,700 distinct CDR3 sequences; about 2% were seen once. This clonotype is labeled medium-sized (0.01 to 0.1%). The antigen is undetermined. The sequencing input was blood, either unsorted or a sorted T cell fraction (not recorded which). The TCR comes from a male donor with ankylosing spondylitis or in good health (not recorded which). The chain couples TRBV9 to TRBJ2-3; no clear D gene. The CDR3 reads CASSVGVFASALSTDTQYF. CDR3 sequence (DNA): TGTGCCAGCAGCGTAGGGGTATTTGCGAGCGCCCTTAGCACAGATACGCAGTATTTT.